Listed below are T cell receptor beta chains from one sample, sequenced in a study of blood T cells in healthy people across ages. Using its own MiXCR run on the 5' RACE reads, TCRdb lists one record per CDR3 protein. The sample contains 550,000 to 600,000 distinct CDR3 sequences, 25% to 30% of which appear only once. The sample consisted of blood. Receptor source: a woman in her sixties or seventies in good health. The conserved cysteine and the conserved F or W are not part of the CDR3 here.

j_call	v_call	cdr3_aa
TRBJ2-3	TRBV5-1	ASSWRGTSEADTQY
TRBJ1-3	TRBV13	ASSRIRDRRNTIY
TRBJ2-2	TRBV10-3	AISGGTSTHTGELF
TRBJ2-7	TRBV20-1	SARQGLRQY
TRBJ1-5	TRBV15	ATSGDTRLYNQPQH
TRBJ2-3	TRBV7-3	ASSPNRGTDTQY
TRBJ2-1	TRBV7-3	ASSFVAGSYNEQF
TRBJ2-5	TRBV12-3/TRBV12-4	ASSTDYRETQY
TRBJ1-2	TRBV7-2	ASSSSSGSGYT
TRBJ1-4	TRBV21-1	ASSKVLGMDSNDKLF
TRBJ2-7	TRBV3-1	ASSPPGGSIGEQY